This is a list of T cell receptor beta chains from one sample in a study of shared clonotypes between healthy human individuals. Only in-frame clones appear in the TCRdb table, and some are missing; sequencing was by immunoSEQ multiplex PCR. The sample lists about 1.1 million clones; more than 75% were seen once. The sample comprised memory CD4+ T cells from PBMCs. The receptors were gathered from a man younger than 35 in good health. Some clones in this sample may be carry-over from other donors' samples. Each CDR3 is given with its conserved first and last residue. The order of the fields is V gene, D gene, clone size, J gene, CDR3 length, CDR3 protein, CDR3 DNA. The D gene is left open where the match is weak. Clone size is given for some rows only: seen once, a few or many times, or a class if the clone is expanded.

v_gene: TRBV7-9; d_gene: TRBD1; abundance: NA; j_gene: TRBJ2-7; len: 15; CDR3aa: CASSSPRTGLYEQYF; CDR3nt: TGTGCCAGCAGCTCCCCCCGGACAGGTCTCTACGAGCAGTACTTC
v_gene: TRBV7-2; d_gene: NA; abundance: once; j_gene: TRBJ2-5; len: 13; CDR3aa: CATGKGGQETQYF; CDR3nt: TGTGCCACCGGCAAGGGGGGCCAAGAGACCCAGTACTTC
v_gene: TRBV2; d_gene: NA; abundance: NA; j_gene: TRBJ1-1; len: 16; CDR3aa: CASSFHPGDLNTEAFF; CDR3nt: TGTGCCAGCAGTTTCCACCCAGGGGACCTGAACACTGAAGCTTTCTTT
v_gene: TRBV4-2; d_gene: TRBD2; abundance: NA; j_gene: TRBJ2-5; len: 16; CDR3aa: CASSQEVTGRDETQYF; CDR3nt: TGTGCCAGCAGCCAAGAAGTGACCGGGAGGGACGAGACCCAGTACTTC
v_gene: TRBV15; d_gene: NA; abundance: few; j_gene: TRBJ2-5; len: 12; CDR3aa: CATSRRLETQYF; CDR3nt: TGTGCCACCAGCCGCCGGTTAGAGACCCAGTACTTC
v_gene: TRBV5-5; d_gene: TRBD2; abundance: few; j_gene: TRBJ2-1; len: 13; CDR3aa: CASSRTSGNEQFF; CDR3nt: TGTGCCAGCAGCCGGACTAGTGGCAATGAGCAGTTCTTC
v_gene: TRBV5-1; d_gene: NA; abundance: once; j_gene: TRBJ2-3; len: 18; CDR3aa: CASSSVVSASSSTDTQYF; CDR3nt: TGCGCCAGCAGCTCGGTCGTCTCCGCCTCCTCTAGCACAGATACGCAGTATTTT
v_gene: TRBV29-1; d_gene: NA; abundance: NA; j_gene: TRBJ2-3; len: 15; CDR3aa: CSVESQGWGPDTQYF; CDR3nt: TGCAGCGTTGAAAGCCAGGGTTGGGGTCCAGATACGCAGTATTTT
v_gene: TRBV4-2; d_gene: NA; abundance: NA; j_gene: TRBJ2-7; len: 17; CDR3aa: CASSQDTGGQIKYEQYF; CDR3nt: TGTGCCAGCAGCCAAGATACCGGGGGTCAGATAAAATACGAGCAGTACTTC
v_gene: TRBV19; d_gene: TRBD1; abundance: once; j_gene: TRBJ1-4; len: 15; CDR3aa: CASSRTGALNEKLFF; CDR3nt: TGTGCCAGTAGTAGGACAGGGGCTCTTAATGAAAAACTGTTTTTT
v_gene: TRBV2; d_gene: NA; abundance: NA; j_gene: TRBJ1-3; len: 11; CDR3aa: CASSALSTIYF; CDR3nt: TGTGCCAGCAGTGCCCTAAGCACCATATATTTT
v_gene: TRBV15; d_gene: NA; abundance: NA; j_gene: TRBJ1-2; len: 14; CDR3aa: CATQRAIAEDGYTF; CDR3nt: TGTGCCACCCAACGAGCTATAGCGGAAGATGGCTACACCTTC
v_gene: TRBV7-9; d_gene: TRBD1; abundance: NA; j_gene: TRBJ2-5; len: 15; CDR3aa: CASSSGTGLMETQYF; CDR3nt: TGTGCCAGCAGCTCCGGGACAGGGCTAATGGAGACCCAGTACTTC
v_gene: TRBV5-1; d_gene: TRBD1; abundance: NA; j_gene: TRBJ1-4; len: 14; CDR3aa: CASSKDRLNEKLFF; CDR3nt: TGCGCCAGCAGTAAGGACAGGCTCAATGAAAAACTGTTTTTT
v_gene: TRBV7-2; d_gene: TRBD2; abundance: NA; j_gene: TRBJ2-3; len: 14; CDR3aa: CATRSGRGTDTQYF; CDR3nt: TGTGCCACCCGTAGCGGGAGGGGCACAGATACGCAGTATTTT
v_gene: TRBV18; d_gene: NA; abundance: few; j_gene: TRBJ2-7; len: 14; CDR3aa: CASSPGASTYEQYF; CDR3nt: TGTGCCAGCTCACCCGGGGCTTCCACCTACGAGCAGTACTTC
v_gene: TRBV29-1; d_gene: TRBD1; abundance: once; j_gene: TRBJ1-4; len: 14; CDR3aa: CSVAPGQGYEKLFF; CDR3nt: TGCAGCGTTGCGCCGGGACAGGGGTATGAAAAACTGTTTTTT
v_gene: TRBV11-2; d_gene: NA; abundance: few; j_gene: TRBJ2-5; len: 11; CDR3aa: CASSSQETQYF; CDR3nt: TGTGCCAGCAGCTCCCAAGAGACCCAGTACTTC
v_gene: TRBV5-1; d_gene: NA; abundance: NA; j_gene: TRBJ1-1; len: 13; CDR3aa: CASSLAQGTEAFF; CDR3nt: TGCGCCAGCAGCTTAGCACAGGGCACTGAAGCTTTCTTT
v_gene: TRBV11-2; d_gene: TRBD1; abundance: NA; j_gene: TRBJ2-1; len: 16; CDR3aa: CASSSIRDRTYNEQFF; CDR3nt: TGTGCCAGCAGCTCTATCCGGGACAGAACCTACAATGAGCAGTTCTTC
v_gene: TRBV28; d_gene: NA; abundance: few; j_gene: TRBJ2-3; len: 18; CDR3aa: CASRGPRLESIGTDTQYF; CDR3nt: TGTGCCAGCAGGGGCCCACGGCTGGAGAGCATAGGGACAGATACGCAGTATTTT
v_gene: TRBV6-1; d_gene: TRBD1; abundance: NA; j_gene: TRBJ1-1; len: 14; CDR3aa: CASTGQGGNTEAFF; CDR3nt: TGTGCCAGCACCGGACAGGGGGGGAACACTGAAGCTTTCTTT
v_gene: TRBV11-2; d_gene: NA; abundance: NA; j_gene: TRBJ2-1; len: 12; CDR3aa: CASSLDGTEQFF; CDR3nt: TGTGCCAGCAGCTTAGACGGGACTGAACAGTTCTTC
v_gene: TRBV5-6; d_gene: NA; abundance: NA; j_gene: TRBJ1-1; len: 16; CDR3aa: CASSLAGNERDTEAFF; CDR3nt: TGTGCCAGCAGCTTGGCTGGGAATGAGCGGGACACTGAAGCTTTCTTT
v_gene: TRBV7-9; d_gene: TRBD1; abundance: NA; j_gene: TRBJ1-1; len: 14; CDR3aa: CASSAGQGRLQAFF; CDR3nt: TGTGCCAGCAGCGCTGGACAGGGTAGGCTTCAAGCTTTCTTT
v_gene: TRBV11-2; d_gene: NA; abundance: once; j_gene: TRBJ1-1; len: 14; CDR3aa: CASSLSIATGEAFF; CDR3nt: TGTGCCAGCAGCTTAAGCATCGCGACGGGCGAAGCTTTCTTT
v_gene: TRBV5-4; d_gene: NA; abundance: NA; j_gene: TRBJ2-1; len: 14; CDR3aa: CASSRDTSYNEQFF; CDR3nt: TGTGCCAGCAGCCGGGACACTTCCTACAATGAGCAGTTCTTC
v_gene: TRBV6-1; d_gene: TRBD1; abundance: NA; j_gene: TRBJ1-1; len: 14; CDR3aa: CASSGQGVGTEAFF; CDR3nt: TGTGCCAGCAGTGGACAGGGGGTGGGCACTGAAGCTTTCTTT
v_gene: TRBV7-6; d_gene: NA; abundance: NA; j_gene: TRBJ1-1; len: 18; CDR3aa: CASSLAVGIGHFVTEAFF; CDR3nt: TGTGCCAGCAGCTTGGCCGTGGGAATTGGACACTTTGTCACTGAAGCTTTCTTT
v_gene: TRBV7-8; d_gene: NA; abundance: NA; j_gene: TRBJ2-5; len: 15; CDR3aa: CASSFSLMYQETQYF; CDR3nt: TGTGCCAGCAGCTTCTCACTAATGTACCAAGAGACCCAGTACTTC
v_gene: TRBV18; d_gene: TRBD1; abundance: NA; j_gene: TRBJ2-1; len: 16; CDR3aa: CASSPSRNRGNDEQFF; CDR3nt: TGTGCCAGCTCACCATCGAGGAACAGGGGCAACGATGAGCAGTTCTTC
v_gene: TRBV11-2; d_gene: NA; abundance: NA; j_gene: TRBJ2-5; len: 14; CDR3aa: CASSLSRGVETQYF; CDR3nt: TGTGCCAGCAGCTTATCGCGCGGGGTGGAGACCCAGTACTTC
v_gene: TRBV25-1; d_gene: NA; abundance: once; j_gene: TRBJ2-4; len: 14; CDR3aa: CASSESLGGNIQYF; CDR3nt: TGTGCCAGCAGTGAATCCCTAGGTGGGAACATTCAGTACTTC
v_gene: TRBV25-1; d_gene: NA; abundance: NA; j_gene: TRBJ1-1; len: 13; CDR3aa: CASSPGGWTEAFF; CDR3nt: TGTGCCAGCAGTCCAGGAGGGTGGACTGAAGCTTTCTTT
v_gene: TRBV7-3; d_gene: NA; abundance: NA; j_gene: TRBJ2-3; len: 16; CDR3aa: CASSFVGTSETDTQYF; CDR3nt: TGTGCCAGCAGCTTCGTCGGGACTTCCGAGACAGATACGCAGTATTTT
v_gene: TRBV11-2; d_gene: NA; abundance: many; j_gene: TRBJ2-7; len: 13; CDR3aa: CASSLSRSYEQYF; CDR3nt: TGTGCCAGCAGCTTATCAAGGTCCTACGAGCAGTACTTC
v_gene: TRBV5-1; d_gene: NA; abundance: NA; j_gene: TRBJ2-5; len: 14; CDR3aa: CASSGGQSIETQYF; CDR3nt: TGCGCCAGCAGCGGTGGACAGAGTATAGAGACCCAGTACTTC
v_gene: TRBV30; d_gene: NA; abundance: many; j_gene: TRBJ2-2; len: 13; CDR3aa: CAWSRFVTGELFF; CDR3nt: TGTGCCTGGAGTCGTTTCGTGACCGGGGAGCTGTTTTTT
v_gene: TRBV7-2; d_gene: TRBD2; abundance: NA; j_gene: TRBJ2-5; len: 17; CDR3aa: CASSLRGGTSGIETQYF; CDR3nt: TGTGCCAGCAGCCTAAGGGGGGGGACTAGCGGCATAGAGACCCAGTACTTC
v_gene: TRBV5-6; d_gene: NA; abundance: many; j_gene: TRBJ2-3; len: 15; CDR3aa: CASSRIRTSTDTQYF; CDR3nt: TGTGCCAGCAGCCGTATCCGTACTAGCACAGATACGCAGTATTTT
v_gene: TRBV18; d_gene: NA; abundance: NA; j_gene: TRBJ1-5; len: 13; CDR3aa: CASSYGSNQPQHF; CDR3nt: TGTGCCAGCTCGTACGGGAGCAATCAGCCCCAGCATTTT
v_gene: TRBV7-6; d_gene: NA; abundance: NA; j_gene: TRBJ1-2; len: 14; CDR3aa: CASSLVGGSYGYTF; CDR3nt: TGTGCCAGCAGCTTAGTGGGGGGATCCTATGGCTACACCTTC
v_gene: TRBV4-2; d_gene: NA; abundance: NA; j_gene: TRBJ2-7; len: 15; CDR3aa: CASSQQGDFTYEQYF; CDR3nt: TGTGCCAGCAGCCAGCAAGGGGACTTTACCTACGAGCAGTACTTC
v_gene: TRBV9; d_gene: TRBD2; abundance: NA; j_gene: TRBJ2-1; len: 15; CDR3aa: CASSSLAGSYNEQFF; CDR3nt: TGTGCCAGCAGCTCGCTAGCGGGCTCCTACAATGAGCAGTTCTTC
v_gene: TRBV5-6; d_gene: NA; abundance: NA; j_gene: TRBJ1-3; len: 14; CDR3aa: CASRTWGRGNTIYF; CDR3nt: TGTGCCAGCAGAACGTGGGGACGTGGAAACACCATATATTTT
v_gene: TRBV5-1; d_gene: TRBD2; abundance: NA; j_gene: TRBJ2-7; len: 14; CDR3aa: CASSLGLAGLEQYF; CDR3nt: TGCGCCAGCAGCTTGGGTCTAGCGGGTCTCGAGCAGTACTTC
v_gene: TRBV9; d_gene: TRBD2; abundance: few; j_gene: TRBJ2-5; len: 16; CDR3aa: CASSPREGRFKETQYF; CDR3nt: TGTGCCAGCAGCCCCCGGGAGGGTAGATTTAAAGAGACCCAGTACTTC
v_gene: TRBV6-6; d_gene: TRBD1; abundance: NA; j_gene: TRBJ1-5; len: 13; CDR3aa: CASSQQGTQPQHF; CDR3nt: TGTGCCAGCAGTCAACAGGGGACTCAGCCCCAGCATTTT
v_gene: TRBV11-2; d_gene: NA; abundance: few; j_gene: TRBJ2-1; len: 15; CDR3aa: CASSSVKGAYNEQFF; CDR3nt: TGTGCCAGCAGTTCTGTCAAGGGGGCCTACAATGAGCAGTTCTTC
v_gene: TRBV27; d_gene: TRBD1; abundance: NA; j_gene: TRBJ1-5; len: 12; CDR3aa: CARGQGDQPQHF; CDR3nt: TGTGCCCGAGGACAGGGGGATCAGCCCCAGCATTTT
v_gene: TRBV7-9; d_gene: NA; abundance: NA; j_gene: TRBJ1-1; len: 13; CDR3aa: CASSAQGNTEAFF; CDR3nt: TGTGCCAGCAGCGCTCAGGGTAACACTGAAGCTTTCTTT
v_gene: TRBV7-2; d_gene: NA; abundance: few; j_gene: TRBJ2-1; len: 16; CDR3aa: CASSLAGGESYNEQFF; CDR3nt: TGTGCCAGCAGCTTAGCGGGCGGGGAGAGTTACAATGAGCAGTTCTTC
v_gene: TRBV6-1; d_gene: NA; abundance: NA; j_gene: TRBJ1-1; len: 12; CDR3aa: CASRAGNTEAFF; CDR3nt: TGTGCCAGCAGGGCAGGGAACACTGAAGCTTTCTTT
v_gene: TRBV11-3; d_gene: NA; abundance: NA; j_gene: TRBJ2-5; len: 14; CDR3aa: CASSPGGSGETQYF; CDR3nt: TGTGCCAGCAGCCCGGGGGGCTCGGGAGAGACCCAGTACTTC
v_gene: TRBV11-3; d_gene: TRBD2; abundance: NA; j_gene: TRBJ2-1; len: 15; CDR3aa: CASSSGSGRDGEQFF; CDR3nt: TGTGCCAGCAGCTCGGGAAGCGGGAGGGACGGTGAGCAGTTCTTC
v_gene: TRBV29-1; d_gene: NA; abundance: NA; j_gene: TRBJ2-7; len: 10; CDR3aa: CSVTEYEQYF; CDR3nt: TGCAGCGTAACAGAGTACGAGCAGTACTTC
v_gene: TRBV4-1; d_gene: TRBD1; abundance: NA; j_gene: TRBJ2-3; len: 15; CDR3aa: CASRAPRGLGDTQYF; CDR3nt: TGCGCCAGCAGGGCGCCCAGGGGGCTTGGAGATACGCAGTATTTT
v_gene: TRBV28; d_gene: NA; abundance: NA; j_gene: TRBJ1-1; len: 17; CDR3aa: CASSTASWGAANTEAFF; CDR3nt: TGTGCCAGCAGCACTGCCAGCTGGGGGGCGGCTAACACTGAAGCTTTCTTT
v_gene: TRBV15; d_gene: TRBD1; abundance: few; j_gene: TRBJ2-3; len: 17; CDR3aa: CATSRDLGGSSTDTQYF; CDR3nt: TGTGCCACCAGCAGAGATCTAGGGGGCTCAAGCACAGATACGCAGTATTTT
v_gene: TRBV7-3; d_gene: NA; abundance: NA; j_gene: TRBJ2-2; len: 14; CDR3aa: CASSLGRNTGELFF; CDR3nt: TGTGCCAGCAGCTTGGGGAGGAACACCGGGGAGCTGTTTTTT